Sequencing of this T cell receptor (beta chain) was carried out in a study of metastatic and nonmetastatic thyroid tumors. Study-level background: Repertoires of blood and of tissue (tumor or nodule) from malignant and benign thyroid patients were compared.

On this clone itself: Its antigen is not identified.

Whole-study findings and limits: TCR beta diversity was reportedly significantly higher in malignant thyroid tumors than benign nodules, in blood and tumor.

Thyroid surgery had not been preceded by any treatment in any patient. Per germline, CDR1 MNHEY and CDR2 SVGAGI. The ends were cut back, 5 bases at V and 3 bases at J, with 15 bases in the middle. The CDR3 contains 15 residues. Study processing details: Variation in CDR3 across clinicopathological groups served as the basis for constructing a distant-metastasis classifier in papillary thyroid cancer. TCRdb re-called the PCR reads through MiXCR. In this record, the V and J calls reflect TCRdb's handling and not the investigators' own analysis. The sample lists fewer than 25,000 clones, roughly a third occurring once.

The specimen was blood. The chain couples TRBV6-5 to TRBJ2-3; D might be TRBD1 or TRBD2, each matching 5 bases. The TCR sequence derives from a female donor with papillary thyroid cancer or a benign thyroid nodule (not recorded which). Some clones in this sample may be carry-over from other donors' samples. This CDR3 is CASSTEGLQTDTQYF. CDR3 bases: TGTGCCAGCAGTACCGAGGGGCTTCAGACAGATACGCAGTATTTT.